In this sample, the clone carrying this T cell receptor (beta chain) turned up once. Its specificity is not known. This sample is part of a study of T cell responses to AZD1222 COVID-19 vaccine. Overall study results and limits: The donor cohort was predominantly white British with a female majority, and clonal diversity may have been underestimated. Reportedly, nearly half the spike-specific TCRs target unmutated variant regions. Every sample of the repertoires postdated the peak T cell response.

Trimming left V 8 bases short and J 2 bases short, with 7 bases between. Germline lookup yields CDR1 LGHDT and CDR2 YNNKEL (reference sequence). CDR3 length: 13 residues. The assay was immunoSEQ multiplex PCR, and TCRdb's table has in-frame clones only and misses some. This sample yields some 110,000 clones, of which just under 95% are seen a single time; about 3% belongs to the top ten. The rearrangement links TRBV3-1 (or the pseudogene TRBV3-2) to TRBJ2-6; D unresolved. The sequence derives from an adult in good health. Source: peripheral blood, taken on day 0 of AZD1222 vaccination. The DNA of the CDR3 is TGTGCCAGCTTCGAAGCTGGGGCCAACGTCCTGACTTTC. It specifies CASFEAGANVLTF.